Each of the 28 T cell receptor beta chains below was sequenced from the same sample in a study of cytomegalovirus exposure and HLA in healthy donors. The data were produced by immunoSEQ multiplex PCR, yet TCRdb's version contains in-frame clones alone and is incomplete. The repertoire holds some 80,000 clones, with around 96% as singletons. Sequencing input: PBMCs. Receptors originate from a woman between 18 and 29 years old in good health and CMV-seronegative.

The chain couples TRBV6-5 to TRBJ2-7, with D possibly matching TRBD1 (6 bases). The V gene lost 4 bases and the J gene lost 3 bases, with 13 bases spanning the gap. Per the germline V gene, CDR1 is MNHEY and CDR2 is SVGAGI. This CDR3 has 14 amino acids. As DNA, the CDR3 is TGTGCCAGCAGTTTTGGGGGCGATATCTACGAGCAGTACTTC. It specifies CASSFGGDIYEQYF.

This clone was detected once. The chain links TRBV10-1 to TRBJ2-3, with 12 positions matching TRBD1. This CDR3 spans 18 amino acids. J gave up 1 base and V 0 bases, and 5 bases lay outside the gene matches. CDR1 is WNHNN, CDR2 SYGVQD, per germline (reference sequence). The CDR3 bases are TGCGCCAGCAGTGAGTCCCCCGGGACAGGGGGCCGCACAGATACGCAGTATTTT. The encoded protein is CASSESPGTGGRTDTQYF.

The chain links TRBV29-1 to TRBJ2-7; D is possibly TRBD1 (6 bases). V was pared by 3 bases and J by 0 bases, with 12 bases between. Germline V gene data show CDR1 as SQVTM and CDR2 as ANQGSEA. The CDR3 spans 14 residues. The CDR3 DNA is TGCAGCGTTGACCGGCAGGGGAGCTCCTACGAGCAGTACTTC. It specifies CSVDRQGSSYEQYF.

This chain uses TRBV7-6 with TRBJ2-7, with 8 bases that match TRBD2. Germline V gene lookup returns CDR1 SGHVS and CDR2 FNYEAQ. After removal of 5 bases from V and 6 bases from J, the junction contained 6 bases not matched to a gene. The CDR3 loop spans 13 amino acids. CDR3 amino acids: CASSGAGTSEQYF. Written as DNA, the CDR3 is TGTGCCAGCAGCGGCGCCGGGACTAGCGAGCAGTACTTC.

The rearrangement links TRBV7-9 to TRBJ1-1; 7 nucleotides line up with TRBD1. V shed 5 bases, J shed 11 bases, and the junction held 17 bases outside the gene matches. The CDR3 length is 15 residues. Germline V gene data show CDR1 as SEHNR and CDR2 as FQNEAQ (reference sequence). The CDR3 nucleotides are TGTGCCAGCAGCGTACAAACCGGACAGGACGGAGTGGCTTTCTTT. It codes for CASSVQTGQDGVAFF.

This rearrangement joins TRBV10-3 to TRBJ2-7, with TRBD1 matching 8 bases. The germline V gene has CDR1 ENHRY and CDR2 SYGVKD. The CDR3 totals 14 residues. Trimming took 6 bases from V and 5 from J; bases not matched to a gene: 9. CDR3 protein: CAIRRTTGVHEQYF. CDR3 DNA: TGTGCCATCAGAAGAACGACAGGGGTCCACGAGCAGTACTTC.

The chain carries TRBV29-1 and TRBJ2-7; 9 nucleotides agree with TRBD1. The CDR3 length is 13 residues. The germline V gene has CDR1 SQVTM and CDR2 ANQGSEA. V trimming: 3 bases; J trimming: 2 bases; junction bases outside the gene matches: 2. This CDR3 reads CSVETGGPYEQYF. DNA of the CDR3: TGCAGCGTTGAGACAGGGGGACCCTACGAGCAGTACTTC.

The V and J genes are TRBV18 and TRBJ2-1; D ambiguous. Germline V lookup: CDR1 KGHSH, CDR2 LQKENI. The CDR3 contains 13 residues. The V gene lost 3 bases and the J gene lost 7 bases, with 10 bases spanning the gap. CDR3 region: CASSPDSANEQFF. CDR3 in DNA: TGTGCCAGCTCACCCGATAGTGCGAATGAGCAGTTCTTC.

This clone was seen just once. The chain's CDR3 is CASGGLDQETQYF. CDR3 bases: TGTGCCAGCGGTGGACTCGATCAAGAGACCCAGTACTTC. The chain recombines TRBV19 with TRBJ2-5; TRBD2 is a possible D gene (5 bases). CDR3 length: 13 amino acids. The V end lost 9 bases, the J end lost 2 bases, and 13 bases lay between the germline ends. CDR1 is LNHDA and CDR2 is SQIVND in the germline V gene (reference sequence). Variable domain in full (rest from reference TRBV19 and TRBJ2-5): DGGITQSPKYLFRKEGQNVTLSCEQNLNHDAMYWYRQDPGQGLRLIYYSQIVNDFQKGDIAEGYSVSREKKESFPLTVTSAQKNPTAFYLCASGGLDQETQYFGPGTRLLVL.

The chain joins TRBV5-5 to TRBJ1-2; a weak D match, TRBD1 (5 bases). Germline V gives CDR1 SGHKS, CDR2 YYEKEE (reference sequence). Trimming took 2 bases from V and 3 from J, leaving 17 bases between them. The CDR3 covers 16 residues. CDR3 nucleotide sequence: TGTGCCAGCAGCTTAGGGTACCAGGGAGGGTACTATGGCTACACCTTC. It encodes CASSLGYQGGYYGYTF.

V usage is TRBV7-9 and J usage is TRBJ1-1; no firm D call. Germline V CDR1 and CDR2: SEHNR, FQNEAQ (reference sequence). This CDR3 region has 11 residues. With 7 bases removed from V and 7 bases from J, the gap between germline ends came to 10 bases. CDR3 sequence reads: CASTPQIEAFF. The CDR3, as DNA: TGTGCCAGCACCCCCCAAATTGAAGCTTTCTTT. The variable domain in full, completed from reference TRBV7-9 and TRBJ1-1, reads DTGVSQNPRHKITKRGQNVTFRCDPISEHNRLYWYRQTLGQGPEFLTYFQNEAQLEKSRLLSDRFSAERPKGSFSTLEIQRTEQGDSAMYLCASTPQIEAFFGQGTRLTVV.

The gene calls are TRBV18 and TRBJ2-1; 11 positions match TRBD2. Germline V CDR1 and CDR2: KGHSH, LQKENI. V shed 2 bases, J shed 0 bases, and the junction held 6 bases outside the gene matches. This CDR3 has 18 residues. The CDR3 DNA is TGTGCCAGCTCACCAGGGCCTAGCGGGAGGAGCTCCTACAATGAGCAGTTCTTC. This sequence encodes CASSPGPSGRSSYNEQFF.

The rearrangement joins TRBV5-1 to TRBJ2-7; 9 nucleotides align to TRBD2. The CDR3 is 18 amino acids. Per the germline V gene, CDR1 is SGHRS and CDR2 is YFSETQ. V was pared by 3 bases and J by 5 bases, with 18 bases of the junction left unmatched. CDR3 sequence (DNA): TGCGCCAGCAGCTCCGGGGTAGCGGGAGTCTCGAGTTATGACGAGCAGTACTTC. Its translation is CASSSGVAGVSSYDEQYF.

The gene calls are TRBV27 and TRBJ2-7; 12 positions match TRBD1. The J segment lost 3 bases and the V segment lost 4 bases, leaving 4 bases of the junction unmatched. The CDR3 is 15 amino acids. Germline CDR1 is MNHEY and CDR2 is SMNVEV (reference sequence). The CDR3 region is CASSSGTGGYYEQYF. The DNA for the CDR3 is TGTGCCAGCAGTTCCGGGACAGGGGGCTACTACGAGCAGTACTTC.

The chain carries TRBV7-2 and TRBJ2-1; D is possibly TRBD2 (6 bases). This CDR3 has 15 amino acids. Trimming removed 7 bases from V and 4 bases from J, with 17 bases in between. Germline V gene lookup returns CDR1 SGHTA and CDR2 FQGNSA. This CDR3 reads CASIMNRDWYNEQFF. The CDR3 bases are TGTGCCAGCATCATGAACCGGGACTGGTACAATGAGCAGTTCTTC.

The rearrangement joins TRBV15 to TRBJ2-1, with TRBD1 matching 9 bases. There are 15 residues in the CDR3. V lost 5 bases to trimming and J lost 4 bases; unmatched junction nucleotides: 6. From germline, CDR1 is LNHNV and CDR2 YYDKDF (reference sequence). This CDR3 is CATSDRQGGYNEQFF. The CDR3 coding sequence is TGTGCCACCAGCGACCGACAGGGGGGGTACAATGAGCAGTTCTTC.

In this sample, this clone turned up once. This chain joins TRBV19 and TRBJ1-3; D ambiguous. This CDR3 spans 16 amino acids. With 3 bases removed from V and 0 bases from J, the gap between germline ends came to 12 bases. Germline V gene lookup returns CDR1 LNHDA and CDR2 SQIVND (reference sequence). CDR3 in amino acids: CASSMLGDLSGNTIYF. DNA for the CDR3: TGTGCCAGTAGTATGTTAGGAGATCTCTCTGGAAACACCATATATTTT.

The chain is built from TRBV11-2 and TRBJ2-2; TRBD2 is a possible D gene (5 bases). V lost 5 bases and J lost 5, with 12 bases in between. This CDR3 spans 14 amino acids. Germline values: CDR1 SGHAT, CDR2 FQNNGV. CDR3 in amino acids: CASSPRTGTGELFF. For the CDR3, the DNA is TGTGCCAGCAGCCCAAGGACGGGGACCGGGGAGCTGTTTTTT. Supplemented by reference TRBV11-2 and TRBJ2-2, the full variable domain reads EAGVAQSPRYKIIEKRQSVAFWCNPISGHATLYWYQQILGQGPKLLIQFQNNGVVDDSQLPKDRFSAERLKGVDSTLKIQPAKLEDSAVYLCASSPRTGTGELFFGEGSRLTVL.

The J gene is TRBJ1-4, the V gene TRBV6-5; D gene uncertain. The CDR3 loop spans 14 amino acids. V was clipped by 8 bases and J by 9 bases, with 19 bases between them. Germline CDR1 MNHEY, CDR2 SVGAGI. CDR3 region: CASGANPEAQKLFF. CDR3 sequence (DNA): TGTGCCAGCGGAGCGAACCCTGAGGCTCAAAAACTGTTTTTT.

This sequence joins TRBV30 and TRBJ1-6; TRBD1 is a possible D gene (6 bases). Between the trimmed V and J ends, which lost 7 bases and 8 bases, there was a span of 12 bases. Germline CDR1 GTSNPN, CDR2 SVGIG (reference sequence). The CDR3 totals 12 residues. The CDR3 is CASRQDYSPLHF. CDR3 in DNA: TGTGCCTCAAGACAGGATTATTCACCCCTCCACTTT.

V usage is TRBV7-9 and J usage is TRBJ1-1, with D maybe TRBD1 (5 bases). Trimming took 5 bases from V and 4 from J, leaving 14 bases between them. The CDR3 extends over 14 amino acids. Germline-derived CDR1 and CDR2 are SEHNR and FQNEAQ (reference sequence). The CDR3: CASSPGRGSTEAFF. Here the CDR3 DNA reads TGTGCCAGCAGCCCGGGGCGCGGGAGCACTGAAGCTTTCTTT.

The gene calls are TRBV6-1 and TRBJ2-3, with a possible D match to TRBD1 (5 bases). Trimming took off 0 bases at V and 2 bases at J, with 9 bases between the two ends. Germline assignment: CDR1 MNHNS and CDR2 SASEGT. The CDR3 has 15 amino acids. For the CDR3, the DNA is TGTGCCAGCAGTGAAGCAGAGACAGCCACAGATACGCAGTATTTT. It specifies CASSEAETATDTQYF.

In its sample, this clone was seen a few times. The chain uses TRBV6-1 and TRBJ2-7, with 12 bases fitting TRBD1. Germline loops: CDR1 MNHNS, CDR2 SASEGT. Trimming cost V 10 bases and J 7 bases; bases outside gene matches: 11. This CDR3 is built from 14 residues. The CDR3 protein is CANAPGQGAGEQYF. CDR3 bases: TGTGCCAACGCCCCGGGACAGGGGGCTGGTGAGCAGTACTTC.

The rearrangement links TRBV6-5 to TRBJ2-1; tentatively, D is TRBD1 (5 bases). Germline V lookup: CDR1 MNHEY, CDR2 SVGAGI. The CDR3 spans 13 residues. With 7 bases removed from V and 13 bases from J, the gap between germline ends came to 20 bases. Written as DNA, the CDR3 is TGTGCCAGCACGTTCCAGGGTGGGGTGGAACAGTTCTTC. Protein product: CASTFQGGVEQFF.

The rearrangement links TRBV5-8 to TRBJ2-3; the match to TRBD1 covers 7 bases. This CDR3 has 15 residues. Germline V CDR1 and CDR2: SGHTS, YDEGEE. V lost 4 bases to trimming and J lost 1 base; unmatched junction nucleotides: 6. CDR3 sequence: CASSTGQAGTDTQYF. CDR3 coding DNA: TGTGCCAGCAGCACCGGACAGGCAGGCACAGATACGCAGTATTTT.

This sequence joins TRBV7-9 and TRBJ1-4, with D possibly being TRBD1 (5 bases). Germline values: CDR1 SEHNR, CDR2 FQNEAQ (reference sequence). The CDR3 runs 19 residues. V was pared by 2 bases and J by 0 bases, with 19 bases between. This chain's CDR3 is CASSLSLDTLGATNEKLFF. Written as DNA, the CDR3 is TGTGCCAGCAGCTTATCTTTGGACACCTTGGGTGCAACTAATGAAAAACTGTTTTTT.

The V gene is TRBV5-1, the J gene TRBJ2-1; 8 bases line up with TRBD2. The CDR3 totals 16 residues. Germline CDR1 SGHRS, CDR2 YFSETQ. The V segment lost 3 bases and the J segment 6 bases; nucleotides outside the gene matches: 11. CDR3 bases: TGCGCCAGCAGCTACAGGCGCCCAGCGGGAGCCAATGAGCAGTTCTTC. Protein: CASSYRRPAGANEQFF.

This chain connects TRBV4-2 to TRBJ2-7, with D uncertain. Germline loops: CDR1 LGHNA, CDR2 YNFKEQ. V lost 4 bases and J 2 bases, leaving 18 bases between the germline ends. This CDR3 comprises 16 residues. The CDR3 coding sequence is TGTGCCAGCAGCCTAGAAAGAGGTTCCACCCCCTACGAGCAGTACTTC. It yields the protein CASSLERGSTPYEQYF.